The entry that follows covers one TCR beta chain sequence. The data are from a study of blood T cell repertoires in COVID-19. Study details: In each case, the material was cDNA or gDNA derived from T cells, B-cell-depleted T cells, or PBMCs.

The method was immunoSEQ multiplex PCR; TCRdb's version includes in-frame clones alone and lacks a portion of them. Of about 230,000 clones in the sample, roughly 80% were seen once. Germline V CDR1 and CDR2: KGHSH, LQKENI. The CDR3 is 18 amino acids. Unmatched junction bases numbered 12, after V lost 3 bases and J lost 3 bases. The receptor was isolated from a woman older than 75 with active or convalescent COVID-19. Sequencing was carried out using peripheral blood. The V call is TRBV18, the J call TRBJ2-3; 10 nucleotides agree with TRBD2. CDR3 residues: CASSPRISGRLATDTQYF. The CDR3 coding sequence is TGTGCCAGCTCACCGAGGATTAGCGGGAGGTTGGCGACAGATACGCAGTATTTT.